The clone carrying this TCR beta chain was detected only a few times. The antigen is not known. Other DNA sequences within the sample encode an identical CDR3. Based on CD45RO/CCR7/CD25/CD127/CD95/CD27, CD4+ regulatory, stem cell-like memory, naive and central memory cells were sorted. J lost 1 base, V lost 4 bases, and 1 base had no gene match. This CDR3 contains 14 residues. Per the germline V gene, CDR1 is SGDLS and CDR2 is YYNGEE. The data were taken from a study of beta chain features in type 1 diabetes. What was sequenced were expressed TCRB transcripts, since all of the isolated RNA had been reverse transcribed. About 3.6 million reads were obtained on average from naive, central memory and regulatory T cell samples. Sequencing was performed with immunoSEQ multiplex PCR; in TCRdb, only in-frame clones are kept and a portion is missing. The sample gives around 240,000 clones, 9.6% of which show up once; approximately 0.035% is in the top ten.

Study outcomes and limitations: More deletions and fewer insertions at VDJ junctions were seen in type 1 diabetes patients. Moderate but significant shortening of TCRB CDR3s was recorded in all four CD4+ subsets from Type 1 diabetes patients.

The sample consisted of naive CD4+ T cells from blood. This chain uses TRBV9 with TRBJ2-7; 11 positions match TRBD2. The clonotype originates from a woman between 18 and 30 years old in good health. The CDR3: CASSPSGGSYEQYF. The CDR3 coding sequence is TGTGCCAGCAGCCCTAGCGGGGGGTCCTACGAGCAGTACTTC.